This paragraph reports one TCR beta chain. As yet, its antigen is unknown. These data belong to a study of neoadjuvant anti-PD-1 for oral cavity cancer. As for the study in general: Patients without progression got a fourth dose around day 43.

The CDR3 has 13 amino acids. CDR1 and CDR2 (germline): MGHDK, SYGVNS. The V and J ends lost 3 bases and 4 bases respectively, with 10 bases between them. Clones were read by immunoSEQ multiplex PCR, and TCRdb kept only the in-frame ones, dropping some. The table includes about 15,000 clones, less than 80% detected once. Study-level points and caveats: Higher pretreatment Treg/Th17 ratios tracked higher pretreatment blood clonality. With three patients per group, TCR findings need larger cohorts. After neoadjuvant nivolumab, PBMC T cell clonality was significantly higher in non-responders than responders.

The V gene is TRBV25-1, the J gene TRBJ2-7; D is ambiguous. The source of this sequence is a person between 40 and 80 years old with oral cavity squamous cell carcinoma. This specimen consisted of PBMCs, obtained before nivolumab (anti-PD-1) treatment. The CDR3 DNA reads as TGTGCCAGCAGTGACACATTGGGATACGAGCAGTACTTC. It encodes CASSDTLGYEQYF.